This T cell receptor beta chain was sequenced in a study of regulatory T cells in long-lasting Graves disease. Study as a whole: The definition of persistent Graves' disease was over 5 years of antithyroid drugs with positive TSH receptor antibodies.

Both iRepertoire HTBI primers and Arm-PCR of CDR3 regions were used to build the TCR beta libraries. TCRdb redid the calling of the multiplex PCR reads with MiXCR, one entry per CDR3 protein. The sample lists about 400,000 distinct CDR3 sequences, less than 25% occurring once. This clonotype has at least ten counts. Time point denoted: persistent/refractory GD, antithyroid drugs over 5 years with positive TRAb. PBMC-extracted RNA yielded the TCR library. This sequence was found in a female donor with Graves disease. This sample comprised peripheral blood mononuclear cells (PBMCs), obtained when the disease was refractory, from a patient treated with antithyroid drugs.

The CDR3 spells CASSSLSTGNTEAFF. CDR3 sequence (DNA): TGTGCCAGCAGTTCCCTCTCGACGGGAAACACTGAAGCTTTCTTT. The V gene is TRBV27, the J gene TRBJ1-1; D uncertain. The CDR3 is 15 amino acids. Germline V lookup: CDR1 MNHEY, CDR2 SMNVEV (reference sequence). Trimming removed 4 bases from V and 2 bases from J, with 14 bases in between.